The 23 T cell receptor beta chains presented below share a single source sample, sequenced in a study of OX40 agonist ivuxolimab in advanced cancers. Only in-frame clones appear in the TCRdb table, and some are missing; sequencing was by immunoSEQ multiplex PCR. The sample includes some 64,000 clones, 70% to 90% of them seen just once. The sample here was CD4+ or CD8+ T cells sorted from blood, taken in a trial of the OX40 agonist ivuxolimab. The receptors were gathered from an adult with an advanced solid tumor such as melanoma, head and neck, liver or kidney cancer.

In nucleotides, the CDR3 is TGTGCCAGCAGCGTAGACGGGACGAACACCGGGGAGCTGTTTTTT. It codes for CASSVDGTNTGELFF. This sequence joins TRBV9 and TRBJ2-2, with a possible D match to TRBD2 (5 bases). Germline V lookup: CDR1 SGDLS, CDR2 YYNGEE. V lost 0 bases and J lost 0, with 6 bases in between. The CDR3 extends over 15 amino acids.

The CDR3, as DNA: TGTGCCAGCAGTGATAGGCGCACCGGGGAGCTGTTTTTT. Its translation: CASSDRRTGELFF. V and J are TRBV2 and TRBJ2-2; D call uncertain. Trimming removed 3 bases at V and 4 bases at J, with 6 bases between. CDR1 and CDR2 (germline): SNHLY, FYNNEI. The CDR3 has 13 residues.

This clone was seen just once. V usage is TRBV5-1 and J usage is TRBJ2-1, with D tentatively TRBD2 (6 bases). This CDR3 is 15 amino acids long. Germline CDR1 reads SGHRS; CDR2 reads YFSETQ. V lost 0 bases and J 4 bases, leaving 11 bases between the germline ends. The CDR3 nucleotides read TGCGCCAGCAGCTTGGCCGGCGGGGAGTACAATGAGCAGTTCTTC. Its protein is CASSLAGGEYNEQFF.

The genes are TRBV10-1 and TRBJ2-7, with 14 bases fitting TRBD2. The J segment lost 1 base and the V segment lost 4 bases, leaving 6 bases of the junction unmatched. Germline assignment: CDR1 WNHNN and CDR2 SYGVQD (reference sequence). The CDR3 covers 17 residues. Here the CDR3 DNA reads TGCGCCAGCAGTGCCCCGGGGACTAGCGGGGGATCCTACGAGCAGTACTTC. It yields the protein CASSAPGTSGGSYEQYF.

V and J are TRBV9 and TRBJ1-2, with 7 nucleotides matching TRBD1. Germline V gene lookup returns CDR1 SGDLS and CDR2 YYNGEE. CDR3 length: 16 residues. The J segment lost 0 bases and the V segment lost 3 bases, leaving 8 bases of the junction unmatched. CDR3 amino acids: CASSGRDRDSNYGYTF. The CDR3 coding sequence is TGTGCCAGCAGCGGCCGGGACAGAGACTCTAACTATGGCTACACCTTC.

The rearrangement links TRBV12-5 to TRBJ1-6; tentative D call: TRBD1 (5 bases). Germline CDR1 and CDR2: LGHNT and FRNRAP. The CDR3 is made up of 15 amino acids. V lost 1 base and J lost 6, with 10 bases in between. CDR3 nucleotide sequence: TGTGCTAGTGGTTTGGGGTCAGGGCCTAATTCACCCCTCCACTTT. Protein: CASGLGSGPNSPLHF.

The J gene is TRBJ2-1, the V gene TRBV7-9; 10 nucleotides line up with TRBD1. The CDR3 extends over 17 amino acids. V was clipped by 4 bases and J by 8 bases; unmatched bases: 14. Germline lookup yields CDR1 SEHNR and CDR2 FQNEAQ (reference sequence). As DNA, the CDR3 is TGTGCCAGCAGCTCCCTAGGGACAGGGGTCGGCCACGATGAGCAGTTCTTC. As protein: CASSSLGTGVGHDEQFF.

V is TRBV5-6 and J is TRBJ2-1; 11 bases are shared with TRBD2. CDR3 length equals 15 residues. Trimming cost V 4 bases and J 13 bases; bases outside gene matches: 13. CDR1 is SGHDT, CDR2 YYEEEE, per germline. The DNA for the CDR3 is TGTGCCAGCAGCCTTAGACGTAGCGGGGGGGCGGGTCAGTTCTTC. Encoded protein: CASSLRRSGGAGQFF. Supplemented by reference TRBV5-6 and TRBJ2-1, the full variable domain reads DAGVTQSPTHLIKTRGQQVTLRCSPKSGHDTVSWYQQALGQGPQFIFQYYEEEERQRGNFPDRFSGHQFPNYSSELNVNALLLGDSALYLCASSLRRSGGAGQFFGPGTRLTVL.

This CDR3 reads CSARDDESYTF. CDR3 in DNA: TGCAGTGCTAGAGACGATGAGAGCTACACCTTC. The rearrangement uses TRBV20-1 and TRBJ1-2; D remains unclear. The CDR3 sequence is 11 residues long. V was cut by 0 bases and J by 9 bases, with 8 bases left in between. Per germline, CDR1 DFQATT and CDR2 SNEGSKA (reference sequence).

J is TRBJ1-3 and V is TRBV5-8, with a weak D call TRBD1 (5 bases). Trimming shortened V by 2 bases and J by 1 base, and 10 bases separated the two germline ends. This CDR3 contains 15 residues. CDR1 SGHTS and CDR2 YDEGEE come from the germline V gene. The CDR3 is CASSFRVPSGNTIYF. The CDR3 nucleotides read TGTGCCAGCAGCTTCAGGGTACCGTCTGGAAACACCATATATTTT.

The chain employs TRBV27 and TRBJ1-2; D is ambiguous. Trimming shortened V by 7 bases and J by 4 bases, and 4 bases separated the two germline ends. This CDR3 has 10 amino acids. Per the germline V gene, CDR1 is MNHEY and CDR2 is SMNVEV (reference sequence). CDR3 in DNA: TGTGCCAGCATAAGCTATGGCTACACCTTC. Amino acids: CASISYGYTF.

The chain has TRBV2 and TRBJ1-5; TRBD1 matches at 10 bases. The CDR3 loop spans 15 amino acids. Germline CDR1 SNHLY, CDR2 FYNNEI. Unmatched junction bases numbered 6, after V lost 4 bases and J lost 6 bases. The CDR3 DNA sequence: TGTGCCAGCAGTGCGACAGGGGGCGCCGGTCAGCCCCAGCATTTT. Translating gives CASSATGGAGQPQHF.

This chain uses TRBV7-6 with TRBJ2-5; D gene uncertain. Germline-derived CDR1 and CDR2 are SGHVS and FNYEAQ. The V gene lost 0 bases and the J gene lost 5 bases, with 16 bases spanning the gap. The CDR3 spans 16 residues. In DNA, the CDR3 is TGTGCCAGCAGCTTAGCGAGCCAGGCCTTTGGCGAGACCCAGTACTTC. This gives the protein CASSLASQAFGETQYF.

The chain couples TRBV6-5 to TRBJ2-7; no clear D. The V end was cut by 5 bases, the J end by 2 bases, with 13 bases between. The CDR3 length is 14 residues. The germline gives CDR1 MNHEY, CDR2 SVGAGI. The CDR3 protein is CASSRPGQTYEQYF. The CDR3 nucleotides are TGTGCCAGCAGTCGCCCCGGGCAGACCTACGAGCAGTACTTC.

V gene TRBV7-8 combines with J gene TRBJ2-7, with a tentative D call TRBD1 (5 bases). This CDR3 has 16 residues. Germline assignment: CDR1 SGHVS and CDR2 FQNEAQ. Trimming shortened V by 2 bases and J by 2 bases, and 16 bases separated the two germline ends. CDR3 in DNA: TGTGCCAGCAGCTTACGAGATGGCAGGGAAACCTACGAGCAGTACTTC. Translation: CASSLRDGRETYEQYF.

V gene TRBV5-1 combines with J gene TRBJ2-5, with TRBD1 matching 7 bases. V gave up 3 bases and J gave up 3 bases; unmatched junction bases: 8. The CDR3 has 15 amino acids. Germline assignment: CDR1 SGHRS and CDR2 YFSETQ. This CDR3 is CASSSAGTEKETQYF. DNA of the CDR3: TGCGCCAGCAGCTCCGCCGGGACAGAGAAAGAGACCCAGTACTTC. The full variable domain, rest sourced from reference TRBV5-1 and TRBJ2-5, is KAGVTQTPRYLIKTRGQQVTLSCSPISGHRSVSWYQQTPGQGLQFLFEYFSETQRNKGNFPGRFSGRQFSNSRSEMNVSTLELGDSALYLCASSSAGTEKETQYFGPGTRLLVL.

The gene calls are TRBV6-1 and TRBJ2-7, with TRBD2 identical over 8 bases. J was trimmed by 1 base and V by 4 bases; bases with no gene match: 6. The germline gives CDR1 MNHNS, CDR2 SASEGT. CDR3 length equals 15 residues. The DNA for the CDR3 is TGTGCCAGCAGTGGAGAGCGGGGGTTTTCCTACGAGCAGTACTTC. This codes for CASSGERGFSYEQYF.

The chain is built from TRBV6-7 and TRBJ2-1, with TRBD1 matching 9 bases. TRBV6-7 is assigned to the ORF class and has an uncertain function. The trim removed 9 bases at V and 8 bases at J, leaving 11 bases unmatched. This CDR3 comprises 14 residues. The CDR3 sequence is CARQGASEEDEQFF. In nucleotides, the CDR3 is TGTGCCAGACAGGGGGCTAGTGAGGAGGATGAGCAGTTCTTC.

This rearrangement joins TRBV2 to TRBJ1-2; weak D call: TRBD1 (5 bases). The CDR3 loop spans 15 amino acids. Germline values: CDR1 SNHLY, CDR2 FYNNEI. V lost 4 bases, J lost 0 bases, and 12 bases lay in between. CDR3 sequence reads: CASSGRGGTNYGYTF. The CDR3 DNA reads TGTGCCAGCAGTGGAAGGGGTGGGACTAACTATGGCTACACCTTC.

The genes are TRBV5-1 and TRBJ1-1, with 8 bases identical to TRBD1. V was pared by 4 bases and J by 1 base, with 9 bases of the junction left unmatched. Germline V gives CDR1 SGHRS, CDR2 YFSETQ. The CDR3 extends over 16 amino acids. The CDR3, as DNA: TGCGCCAGCAGCCTCCAACAGGGGGGGAGGAACACTGAAGCTTTCTTT. It encodes CASSLQQGGRNTEAFF.

This chain links TRBV9 with TRBJ2-2; D assignment may be TRBD1 or TRBD2 (6 bases each). The CDR3 is made up of 15 amino acids. The germline V and J ends were trimmed by 0 bases and 5 bases, with 11 bases remaining between them. In germline, CDR1 is SGDLS, CDR2 YYNGEE. This chain's CDR3 is CASSVEGGYTGELFF. The CDR3, as DNA: TGTGCCAGCAGCGTAGAGGGGGGATATACCGGGGAGCTGTTTTTT.

The rearrangement joins TRBV7-2 to TRBJ2-5, with 12 nucleotides matching TRBD2. CDR3 length: 17 residues. V lost 3 bases, J lost 4 bases, and 9 bases stayed unmatched. Germline loops: CDR1 SGHTA, CDR2 FQGNSA. CDR3 amino acids: CASSLTSGGLGGETQYF. DNA for the CDR3: TGTGCCAGCAGCTTGACTAGCGGGGGACTGGGGGGAGAGACCCAGTACTTC. Drawing the rest from reference TRBV7-2 and TRBJ2-5, the complete variable domain is GAGVSQSPSNKVTEKGKDVELRCDPISGHTALYWYRQSLGQGLEFLIYFQGNSAPDKSGLPSDRFSAERTGGSVSTLTIQRTQQEDSAVYLCASSLTSGGLGGETQYFGPGTRLLVL.

The V call is TRBV19, the J call TRBJ2-7; D not certain. The V gene lost 4 bases and the J gene lost 1 base, with 8 bases spanning the gap. Germline-derived CDR1 and CDR2 are LNHDA and SQIVND (reference sequence). The length of the CDR3 is 13 residues. CDR3 coding DNA: TGTGCCAGTAGTAGCTTGGGGTCCTACGAGCAGTACTTC. It is translated as CASSSLGSYEQYF.